These 14 T cell receptor beta chains originate from one sample sequenced in a study of shared clonotypes between healthy human individuals. TCRdb keeps only in-frame clones here, not all; method: immunoSEQ multiplex PCR. Of roughly 2.2 million clones in the sample, 85% to 95% are singletons; the top ten hold under 0.45%. Sequences were obtained from naive CD4+ T cells from PBMCs. As for subset: CD45RA+ positively selected. The receptors here all came from a man younger than 30 in good health. Some clones in this sample may be carry-over from other donors' samples.

V and J are TRBV19 and TRBJ1-1; D might be TRBD1 (6 bases). The CDR3 runs to 13 residues. Germline assignment: CDR1 LNHDA and CDR2 SQIVND (reference sequence). V was shortened by 5 bases and J by 7 bases, with 14 bases between the two germline ends. The CDR3 protein is CASSVRTALEAFF. The CDR3 DNA follows: TGTGCCAGTAGTGTAAGGACAGCCCTTGAAGCTTTCTTT.

The chain combines TRBV6-1 with TRBJ2-7; D not certain. The CDR3 length is 14 residues. V lost 1 base and J lost 2, with 9 bases in between. In germline, CDR1 is MNHNS, CDR2 SASEGT. CDR3: CASSEGAGPYEQYF. The DNA of the CDR3 is TGTGCCAGCAGTGAAGGTGCAGGCCCCTACGAGCAGTACTTC.

The rearrangement joins TRBV18 to TRBJ2-7, with TRBD1 as a possible D gene (5 bases). Germline V gene lookup returns CDR1 KGHSH and CDR2 LQKENI. This CDR3 has 15 residues. Trimming removed 1 base at V and 0 bases at J, with 10 bases between. The CDR3 nucleotides are TGTGCCAGCTCACCACAGTCAGGGAACTCCTACGAGCAGTACTTC. Translation gives CASSPQSGNSYEQYF.

The V gene is TRBV18, the J gene TRBJ2-3; D unresolved. The CDR3 contains 17 residues. The germline V and J ends were trimmed by 3 bases and 2 bases, with 18 bases remaining between them. From germline, CDR1 is KGHSH and CDR2 LQKENI. CDR3 loop: CASSPDPSVGPTDTQYF. CDR3 DNA sequence: TGTGCCAGCTCACCCGACCCCAGCGTAGGCCCCACAGATACGCAGTATTTT.

This rearrangement joins TRBV7-2 to TRBJ1-2; D gene uncertain. The V end lost 2 bases, the J end lost 10 bases, and 11 bases lay between the germline ends. Per germline, CDR1 SGHTA and CDR2 FQGNSA. The CDR3 covers 12 residues. As DNA, the CDR3 is TGTGCCAGCAGCTTAAGTCAGGTTGTCTACACCTTC. Protein sequence: CASSLSQVVYTF.

The J gene is TRBJ2-1, the V gene TRBV25-1, with 7 bases matching TRBD2. V gave up 5 bases and J gave up 5 bases; unmatched junction bases: 9. CDR1 is MGHDK and CDR2 is SYGVNS in the germline V gene. The CDR3 is made up of 15 amino acids. This chain's CDR3 is CASSLGGVPHNEQFF. DNA for the CDR3: TGTGCCAGCAGTCTGGGAGGGGTCCCTCACAATGAGCAGTTCTTC.

This clone was observed a few times. The rearrangement joins TRBV6-1 to TRBJ1-5; D is possibly TRBD1 (6 bases). This CDR3 has 15 residues. V was shortened by 1 base and J by 3 bases, with 10 bases between the two germline ends. Germline lookup yields CDR1 MNHNS and CDR2 SASEGT. In DNA, the CDR3 is TGTGCCAGCAGTGAAGGTACAGGGTACAATCAGCCCCAGCATTTT. It yields the protein CASSEGTGYNQPQHF.

The chain uses TRBV2 and TRBJ2-7, with 12 bases lining up with TRBD1. In germline, CDR1 is SNHLY, CDR2 FYNNEI. The ends lost 7 bases at V and 6 bases at J; junction bases unmatched: 4. CDR3 length equals 13 residues. The CDR3 loop reads CASMGQGAGEQYF. CDR3 coding DNA: TGTGCCAGCATGGGACAGGGGGCAGGCGAGCAGTACTTC.

The V gene is TRBV25-1, the J gene TRBJ2-1; 8 bases map to TRBD1. The CDR3 totals 14 residues. Germline lookup yields CDR1 MGHDK and CDR2 SYGVNS. V gave up 5 bases and J gave up 6 bases; unmatched junction bases: 6. CDR3 sequence reads: CASSRQGAGNEQFF. DNA of the CDR3: TGTGCCAGCAGTCGCCAGGGGGCTGGCAATGAGCAGTTCTTC.

The J gene is TRBJ2-7, the V gene TRBV9, with D unresolved. The CDR3 length is 13 residues. Germline-derived CDR1 and CDR2 are SGDLS and YYNGEE. With 4 bases removed from V and 2 bases from J, the gap between germline ends came to 10 bases. CDR3 sequence reads: CASSPPGTYEQYF. CDR3 coding DNA: TGTGCCAGCAGCCCCCCAGGAACCTACGAGCAGTACTTC.

The gene calls are TRBV6-5 and TRBJ1-2; the D gene is possibly TRBD1 (6 bases). The CDR3 is 14 residues long. Germline CDR1 is MNHEY and CDR2 is SVGAGI. V was clipped by 7 bases and J by 1 base, with 13 bases between them. CDR3 coding DNA: TGTGCCAGCACCCGTGGAGGGGGTAACTATGGCTACACCTTC. Translated, it gives CASTRGGGNYGYTF.

As regards this clone: The same CDR3 also results from other DNA sequences found in this sample. This sequence joins TRBV5-1 and TRBJ2-7, with D perhaps TRBD1 (6 bases). CDR1 and CDR2 from the germline V gene are SGHRS and YFSETQ. The CDR3 contains 13 residues. The ends were cut back, 0 bases at V and 5 bases at J, with 9 bases in the middle. The CDR3 nucleotides are TGCGCCAGCAGCTTGGCGAGGGGGAACGAGCAGTACTTC. This gives the protein CASSLARGNEQYF.

The rearrangement uses TRBV28 and TRBJ2-7; 7 bases are a match to TRBD2. CDR3 size: 16 residues. The V gene's germline CDR1 is MDHEN and CDR2 SYDVKM. The V gene end was trimmed by 1 base and the J gene end by 1 base; junction bases not matched to a gene: 7. CDR3 sequence reads: CASSLYWLADSYEQYF. CDR3 DNA sequence: TGTGCCAGCAGTTTATATTGGCTAGCGGATTCCTACGAGCAGTACTTC.

This chain links TRBV7-2 with TRBJ2-5, with 7 bases matching TRBD2. Germline V lookup: CDR1 SGHTA, CDR2 FQGNSA. Trimming cost V 7 bases and J 5 bases; bases outside gene matches: 16. CDR3 length equals 16 residues. The CDR3 DNA reads as TGTGCCAGCACCAATTCGCGGGGGAGGGTGAGGGAGACCCAGTACTTC. Translating it yields CASTNSRGRVRETQYF.